This is a list of T cell receptor beta chains from one sample in a study of OX40 agonist ivuxolimab in advanced cancers. Assay used: immunoSEQ multiplex PCR; TCRdb lists only in-frame clones, some missing. The sample contains approximately 62,000 clones, almost 95% of which appear only once. The sample in question was CD4+ or CD8+ T cells sorted from blood, obtained in a trial of the OX40 agonist ivuxolimab. These receptors were taken from an adult with an advanced solid tumor such as melanoma, head and neck, liver or kidney cancer. Each CDR3 is given with its conserved first and last residue. Each record gives: V gene, clone size, D gene, J gene, CDR3 protein, CDR3 DNA. A D gene is named only where the DNA matches it firmly. Clone size appears in some rows only: once, few, many, or a class for an expanded clone.

>TRBV11-2|once|NA|TRBJ1-1
CASSLAGGGVGTEAFF
TGTGCCAGCAGCTTAGCAGGTGGGGGCGTCGGCACTGAAGCTTTCTTT
>TRBV11-2|few|NA|TRBJ1-1
CASSLGEAFF
TGTGCCAGCAGCTTGGGTGAAGCTTTCTTT
>TRBV30|NA|NA|TRBJ2-2
CAWSVTGAGGELFF
TGTGCCTGGAGTGTAACGGGAGCCGGCGGGGAGCTGTTTTTT
>TRBV5-1|NA|NA|TRBJ2-7
CASSPGGPTYEQYF
TGCGCCAGCAGCCCCGGGGGTCCTACCTACGAGCAGTACTTC
>TRBV4-1|NA|NA|TRBJ2-1
CASSQEYMDNEQFF
TGCGCCAGCAGCCAAGAATATATGGACAATGAGCAGTTCTTC
>TRBV11-2|NA|NA|TRBJ2-4
CASSLGSSIQYF
TGTGCCAGCAGCTTAGGTAGCTCGATTCAGTACTTC
>TRBV4-1|NA|NA|TRBJ2-5
CASSQEKNQETQYF
TGCGCCAGCAGCCAAGAAAAGAACCAAGAGACCCAGTACTTC
>TRBV19|NA|NA|TRBJ2-7
CASSSGTAYEQYF
TGTGCCAGTAGTAGCGGGACAGCCTACGAGCAGTACTTC
>TRBV21-1|NA|NA|TRBJ2-5
CASSPDLRLVTGETQYF
TGTGCCAGCAGCCCAGACCTCCGACTAGTAACAGGGGAGACCCAGTACTTC
>TRBV7-9|NA|TRBD2|TRBJ2-1
CASSFNSRLANYNEQFF
TGTGCCAGCAGCTTTAACTCCCGACTAGCAAATTACAATGAGCAGTTCTTC
>TRBV4-1|NA|TRBD1|TRBJ1-1
CASSQDPDRGEAFF
TGCGCCAGCAGCCAAGATCCGGACAGGGGTGAAGCTTTCTTT
>TRBV19|NA|TRBD1|TRBJ1-5
CASRDSHNQPQHF
TGTGCCAGCCGGGACAGTCACAATCAGCCCCAGCATTTT
>TRBV19|NA|NA|TRBJ2-7
CASSMFRDTAYEQYF
TGTGCCAGTAGTATGTTCCGGGACACGGCCTACGAGCAGTACTTC
>TRBV2|NA|TRBD2|TRBJ2-5
CASRWTSGIAETQYF
TGTGCCAGCAGGTGGACTAGCGGGATTGCAGAGACCCAGTACTTC
>TRBV9|NA|NA|TRBJ2-5
CASSGVQETQYF
TGTGCCAGCAGCGGGGTACAAGAGACCCAGTACTTC
>TRBV7-3|NA|NA|TRBJ2-5
CASSLTGLSETQYF
TGTGCCAGCAGCTTAACGGGACTGTCAGAGACCCAGTACTTC
>TRBV4-1|NA|NA|TRBJ2-5
CASSLQTRGTETQYF
TGCGCCAGCAGCCTACAGACCCGAGGAACGGAGACCCAGTACTTC
>TRBV7-3|NA|NA|TRBJ1-1
CASSLSGAGVPMNTEAFF
TGTGCCAGCAGCTTAAGTGGGGCAGGGGTCCCTATGAACACTGAAGCTTTCTTT
>TRBV11-2|many|NA|TRBJ2-3
CASSLGDTGGDTQYF
TGTGCCAGCAGCTTAGGAGATACCGGCGGAGATACGCAGTATTTT
>TRBV19|once|NA|TRBJ2-2
CASSIYGPDTGELFF
TGTGCCAGTAGTATATACGGGCCCGACACCGGGGAGCTGTTTTTT
>TRBV7-9|NA|NA|TRBJ1-2
CASSSGRLFYGYTF
TGTGCCAGCAGCTCGGGACGGCTTTTTTATGGCTACACCTTC
>TRBV2|NA|NA|TRBJ1-1
CASSDQRMNTEAFF
TGTGCCAGCAGTGATCAGAGGATGAACACTGAAGCTTTCTTT
>TRBV9|NA|TRBD2|TRBJ2-3
CASSVGSSGRVSDTQYF
TGTGCCAGCAGCGTAGGGTCTAGCGGGAGAGTCTCAGATACGCAGTATTTT
>TRBV15|NA|NA|TRBJ1-5
CATSRVVTDNSNQPQHF
TGTGCCACCAGCAGAGTTGTAACAGACAATAGCAATCAGCCCCAGCATTTT
>TRBV7-6|NA|TRBD1|TRBJ1-2
CASTKGTGYGYTF
TGTGCCAGCACCAAAGGGACAGGGTATGGCTACACCTTC
>TRBV7-9|once|NA|TRBJ2-1
CASSSRGSNEQFF
TGTGCCAGCAGCTCTAGAGGGTCCAATGAGCAGTTCTTC
>TRBV6-5|once|NA|TRBJ2-3
CASSYGTADTQYF
TGTGCCAGCAGTTACGGGACGGCCGATACGCAGTATTTT
>TRBV6-5|NA|TRBD1|TRBJ2-7
CASSWGQAYEQYF
TGTGCCAGCAGTTGGGGACAGGCCTACGAGCAGTACTTC
>TRBV14|once|NA|TRBJ1-1
CASSQDLVRRGLNTEAFF
TGTGCCAGCAGCCAAGATCTGGTTAGAAGGGGATTGAACACTGAAGCTTTCTTT
>TRBV19|NA|NA|TRBJ2-7
CASSIAGHSYEQYF
TGTGCCAGTAGTATAGCAGGGCACTCCTACGAGCAGTACTTC
>TRBV2|once|NA|TRBJ2-2
CAIQEGAHTGELFF
TGTGCCATCCAGGAAGGGGCGCACACCGGGGAGCTGTTTTTT
>TRBV6-1|NA|TRBD1|TRBJ2-3
CASSEARQGLTDTQYF
TGTGCCAGCAGTGAAGCGCGACAGGGGTTGACAGATACGCAGTATTTT
>TRBV11-2|NA|NA|TRBJ2-7
CASSLGRGQGGFRGYEQYF
TGTGCCAGCAGCTTAGGAAGAGGACAAGGGGGTTTTCGGGGCTACGAGCAGTACTTC
>TRBV19|NA|NA|TRBJ1-5
CASLGSYMSQHF
TGTGCCAGTCTAGGGAGCTACATGTCCCAGCATTTT
>TRBV4-3|once|NA|TRBJ1-1
CASRRRDMNTEAFF
TGCGCCAGCAGGCGACGGGACATGAACACTGAAGCTTTCTTT
>TRBV7-9|once|NA|TRBJ2-5
CASGLVGPDQETQYF
TGTGCCAGCGGCTTAGTGGGCCCGGACCAAGAGACCCAGTACTTC
>TRBV6-4|once|NA|TRBJ2-2
CASSDSPGANTGELFF
TGTGCCAGCAGTGACTCGCCGGGGGCGAACACCGGGGAGCTGTTTTTT
>TRBV2|NA|NA|TRBJ2-1
CASKHEQFF
TGTGCCAGCAAACATGAGCAGTTCTTC
>TRBV7-6|NA|TRBD1|TRBJ2-6
CASSLGPGQVFNGANVLTF
TGTGCCAGCAGCTTAGGTCCGGGACAGGTTTTCAATGGGGCCAACGTCCTGACTTTC
>TRBV19|NA|NA|TRBJ1-1
CASSIVAGPEAFF
TGTGCCAGTAGTATAGTGGCAGGGCCTGAAGCTTTCTTT
>TRBV13|NA|TRBD2|TRBJ2-7
CASAGTSGTYEQYF
TGTGCCAGCGCCGGGACTAGCGGAACCTACGAGCAGTACTTC
>TRBV11-3|NA|NA|TRBJ1-3
CASSFMGRSLSGNTIYF
TGTGCCAGCAGCTTCATGGGCCGGTCCCTCTCTGGAAACACCATATATTTT
>TRBV9|NA|TRBD1|TRBJ1-1
CASSEGQGAITEAFF
TGTGCCAGCAGCGAAGGACAGGGAGCTATCACTGAAGCTTTCTTT
>TRBV6-1|NA|TRBD2|TRBJ2-3
CASSEIAGGTDTQYF
TGTGCCAGCAGTGAAATAGCGGGGGGCACAGATACGCAGTATTTT
>TRBV25-1|NA|NA|TRBJ1-1
CASSPRGANTEAFF
TGTGCCAGCAGTCCGAGAGGGGCGAACACTGAAGCTTTCTTT
>TRBV15|NA|NA|TRBJ1-1
CATSRGVMNTEAFF
TGTGCCACCAGCAGAGGGGTTATGAACACTGAAGCTTTCTTT
>TRBV28|NA|NA|TRBJ2-5
CASRIQDTQETQYF
TGTGCCAGCAGGATCCAGGATACTCAAGAGACCCAGTACTTC
>TRBV11-2|NA|NA|TRBJ2-7
CASSLPTRRTDTYEQYF
TGTGCCAGCAGCCTACCAACGAGAAGGACAGATACTTACGAGCAGTACTTC
>TRBV4-1|NA|NA|TRBJ1-4
CASSQREGGTNEKLFF
TGCGCCAGCAGCCAACGTGAGGGGGGGACTAATGAAAAACTGTTTTTT
>TRBV6-5|NA|NA|TRBJ2-1
CASSYGGGNEQFF
TGTGCCAGCAGTTATGGGGGAGGCAATGAGCAGTTCTTC
>TRBV7-9|NA|TRBD1|TRBJ2-7
CASSLGEGAIHEQYF
TGTGCCAGCAGCTTAGGCGAGGGGGCTATACACGAGCAGTACTTC
>TRBV6-5|NA|NA|TRBJ1-5
CASSYSSGVNQPQHF
TGTGCCAGCAGTTACTCGTCAGGGGTCAACCAGCCCCAGCATTTT
>TRBV7-9|NA|TRBD1|TRBJ1-5
CASSGQDRNQPQHF
TGTGCCAGCAGCGGACAGGATCGCAATCAGCCCCAGCATTTT
>TRBV7-3|NA|NA|TRBJ2-2
CASSPWPGLNTGELFF
TGTGCCAGCAGCCCTTGGCCGGGACTGAACACCGGGGAGCTGTTTTTT
>TRBV11-2|NA|NA|TRBJ2-7
CASSSRQGDPTYEQYF
TGTGCCAGCAGCTCGAGGCAAGGTGACCCAACCTACGAGCAGTACTTC
>TRBV4-1|NA|TRBD1|TRBJ1-3
CASSPRTGFGNTIYF
TGCGCCAGCAGCCCTCGGACAGGGTTCGGAAACACCATATATTTT
>TRBV30|NA|NA|TRBJ2-2
CAWSGTGRNTGELFF
TGTGCCTGGAGTGGTACGGGACGGAACACCGGGGAGCTGTTTTTT
>TRBV7-9|NA|NA|TRBJ1-4
CASSLSGFPTNEKLFF
TGTGCCAGCAGCTTAAGCGGGTTCCCAACTAATGAAAAACTGTTTTTT
>TRBV9|NA|NA|TRBJ2-5
CASSVESSLETQYF
TGTGCCAGCAGCGTAGAATCTAGCCTCGAGACCCAGTACTTC